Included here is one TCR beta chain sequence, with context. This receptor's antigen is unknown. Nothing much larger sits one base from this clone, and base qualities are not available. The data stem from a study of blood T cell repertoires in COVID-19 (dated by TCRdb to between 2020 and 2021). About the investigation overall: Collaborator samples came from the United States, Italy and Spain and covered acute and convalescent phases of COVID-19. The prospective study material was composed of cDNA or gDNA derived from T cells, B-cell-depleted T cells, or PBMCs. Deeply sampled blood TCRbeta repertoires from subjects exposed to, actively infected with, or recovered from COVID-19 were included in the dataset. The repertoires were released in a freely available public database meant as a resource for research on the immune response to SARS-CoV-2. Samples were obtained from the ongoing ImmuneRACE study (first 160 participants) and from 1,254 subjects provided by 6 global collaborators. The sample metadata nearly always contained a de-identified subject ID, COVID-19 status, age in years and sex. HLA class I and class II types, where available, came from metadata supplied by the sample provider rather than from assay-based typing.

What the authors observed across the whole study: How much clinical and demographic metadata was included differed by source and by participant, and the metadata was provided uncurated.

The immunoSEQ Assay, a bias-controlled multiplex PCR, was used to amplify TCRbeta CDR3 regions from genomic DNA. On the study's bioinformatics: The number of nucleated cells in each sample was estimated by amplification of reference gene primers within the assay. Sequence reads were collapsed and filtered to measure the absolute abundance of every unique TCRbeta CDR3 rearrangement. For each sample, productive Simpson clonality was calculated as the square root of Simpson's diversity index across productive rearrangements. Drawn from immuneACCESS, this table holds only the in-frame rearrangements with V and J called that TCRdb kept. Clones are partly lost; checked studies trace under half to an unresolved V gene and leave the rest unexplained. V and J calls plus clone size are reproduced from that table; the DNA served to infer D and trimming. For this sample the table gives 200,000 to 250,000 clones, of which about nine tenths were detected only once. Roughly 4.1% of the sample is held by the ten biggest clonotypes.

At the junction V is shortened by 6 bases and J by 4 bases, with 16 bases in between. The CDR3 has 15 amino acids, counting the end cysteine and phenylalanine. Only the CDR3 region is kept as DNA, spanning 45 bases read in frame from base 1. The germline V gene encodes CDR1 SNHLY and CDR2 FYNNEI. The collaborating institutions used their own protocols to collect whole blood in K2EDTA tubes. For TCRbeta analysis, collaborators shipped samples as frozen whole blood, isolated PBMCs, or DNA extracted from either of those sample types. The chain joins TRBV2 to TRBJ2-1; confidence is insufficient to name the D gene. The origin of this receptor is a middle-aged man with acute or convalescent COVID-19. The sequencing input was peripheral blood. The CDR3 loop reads CASRKEQSDYNEQFF. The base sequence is TGTGCCAGCAGAAAGGAACAGAGTGATTACAATGAGCAGTTCTTC. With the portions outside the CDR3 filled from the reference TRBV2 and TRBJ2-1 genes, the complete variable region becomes EPEVTQTPSHQVTQMGQEVILRCVPISNHLYFYWYRQILGQKVEFLVSFYNNEISEKSEIFDDQFSVERPDGSNFTLKIRSTKLEDSAMYFCASRKEQSDYNEQFFGPGTRLTVL.